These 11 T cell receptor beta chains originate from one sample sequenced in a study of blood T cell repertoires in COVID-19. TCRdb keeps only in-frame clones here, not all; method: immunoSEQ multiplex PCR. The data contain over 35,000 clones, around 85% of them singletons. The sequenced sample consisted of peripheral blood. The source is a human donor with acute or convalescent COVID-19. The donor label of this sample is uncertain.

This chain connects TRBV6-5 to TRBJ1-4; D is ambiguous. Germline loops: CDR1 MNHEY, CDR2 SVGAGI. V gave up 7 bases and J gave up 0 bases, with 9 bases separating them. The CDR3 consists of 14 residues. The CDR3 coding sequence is TGTGCCAGCATGCGGGCTGCAACTAATGAAAAACTGTTTTTT. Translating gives CASMRAATNEKLFF.

The CDR3 sequence is CASSSPGLAAYEQYF. CDR3 in DNA: TGTGCCAGCAGCAGCCCCGGGCTAGCGGCCTACGAGCAGTACTTC. The chain uses TRBV27 and TRBJ2-7; TRBD2 matches 7 bases. Germline lookup yields CDR1 MNHEY and CDR2 SMNVEV (reference sequence). The trim removed 6 bases at V and 2 bases at J, leaving 10 bases unmatched. The CDR3 is 15 amino acids.

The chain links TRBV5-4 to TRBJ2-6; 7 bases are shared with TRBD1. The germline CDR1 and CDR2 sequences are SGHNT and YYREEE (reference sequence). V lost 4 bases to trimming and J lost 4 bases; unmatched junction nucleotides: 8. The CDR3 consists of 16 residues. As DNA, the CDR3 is TGTGCCAGCAGCGGAGAGGGGGCGCAAGGGGCCAACGTCCTGACTTTC. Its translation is CASSGEGAQGANVLTF.

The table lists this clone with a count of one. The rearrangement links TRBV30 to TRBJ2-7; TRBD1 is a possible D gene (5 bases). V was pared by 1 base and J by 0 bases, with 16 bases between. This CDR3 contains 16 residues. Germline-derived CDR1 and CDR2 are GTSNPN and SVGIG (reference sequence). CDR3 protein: CAWSATADSYSYEQYF. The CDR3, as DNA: TGTGCCTGGAGTGCCACCGCCGACAGCTACTCCTACGAGCAGTACTTC.

Here the CDR3 reads CASSRIRLAGTGNSPLHF. CDR3 DNA sequence: TGTGCCAGCAGCCGTATAAGGCTCGCCGGGACAGGGAATTCACCCCTCCACTTT. The J gene is TRBJ1-6, the V gene TRBV7-3; the match to TRBD1 covers 9 bases. This CDR3 is built from 18 residues. J gave up 7 bases and V 5 bases, and 15 bases lay outside the gene matches. Per germline, CDR1 SGHTA and CDR2 FQGTGA. Together with reference TRBV7-3 and TRBJ1-6, the CDR3 gives the full variable domain: GAGVSQTPSNKVTEKGKYVELRCDPISGHTALYWYRQSLGQGPEFLIYFQGTGAADDSGLPNDRFFAVRPEGSVSTLKIQRTERGDSAVYLCASSRIRLAGTGNSPLHFGNGTRLTVT.

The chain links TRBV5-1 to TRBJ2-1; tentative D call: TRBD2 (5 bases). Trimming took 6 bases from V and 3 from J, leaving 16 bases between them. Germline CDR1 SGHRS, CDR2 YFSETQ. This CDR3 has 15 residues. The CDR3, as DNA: TGCGCCAGCAACCTTGAGACTACGGGCTACAATGAGCAGTTCTTC. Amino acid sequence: CASNLETTGYNEQFF.

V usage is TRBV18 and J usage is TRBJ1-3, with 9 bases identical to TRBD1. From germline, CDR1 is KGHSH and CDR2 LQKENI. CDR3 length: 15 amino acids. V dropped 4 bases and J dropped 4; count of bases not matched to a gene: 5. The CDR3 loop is CASSLGQGTGNTIYF. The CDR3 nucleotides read TGTGCCAGCTCACTCGGACAGGGGACAGGAAACACCATATATTTT.

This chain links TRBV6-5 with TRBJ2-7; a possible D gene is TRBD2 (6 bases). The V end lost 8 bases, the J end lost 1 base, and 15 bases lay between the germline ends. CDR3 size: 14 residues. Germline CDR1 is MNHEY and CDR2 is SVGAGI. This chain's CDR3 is CASFGLARSYEQYF. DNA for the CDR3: TGTGCCAGCTTTGGGCTAGCGAGATCCTACGAGCAGTACTTC.

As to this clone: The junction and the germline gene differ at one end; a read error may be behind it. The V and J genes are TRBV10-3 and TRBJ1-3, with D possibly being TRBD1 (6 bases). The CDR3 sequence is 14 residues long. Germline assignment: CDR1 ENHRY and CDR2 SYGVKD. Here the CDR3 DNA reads TGTGCCGTCAGACAGGATAACTCTGGAAACACCATATATTTT. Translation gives CAVRQDNSGNTIYF.

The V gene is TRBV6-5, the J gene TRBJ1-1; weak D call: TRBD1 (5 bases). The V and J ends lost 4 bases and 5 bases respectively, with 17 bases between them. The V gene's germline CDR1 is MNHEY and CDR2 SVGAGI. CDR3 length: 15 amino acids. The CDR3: CASSFRSSSGTEAFF. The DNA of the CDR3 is TGTGCCAGCAGTTTTCGATCCAGCTCAGGGACTGAAGCTTTCTTT.

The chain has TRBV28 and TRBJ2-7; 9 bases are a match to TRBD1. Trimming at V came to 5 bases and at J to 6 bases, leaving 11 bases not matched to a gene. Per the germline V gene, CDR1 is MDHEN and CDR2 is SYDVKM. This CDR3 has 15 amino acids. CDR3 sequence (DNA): TGTGCCAGCAGTCCCTGGACAGGGGACCTCTCCGAGCAGTACTTC. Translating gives CASSPWTGDLSEQYF.